The T cell receptor beta chain described here comes from a study of cytomegalovirus exposure and HLA in healthy donors. Overall study results and limits: The authors later found HLA-associated TCR beta chains more clonally expanded than equally common others. With later analysis, a missense DCLRE1C variant became linked to TCR beta V- and J-gene trimming.

Use of 60 Vbeta and 13 Jbeta primers characterized the PCR. Produced via immunoSEQ multiplex PCR; TCRdb's table is partial and in-frame only. The sample carries fewer than 200,000 clones, 82% recorded once. Comment on this clone: The antigen remains undetermined.

Germline CDR1 and CDR2: SNHLY and FYNNEI. The V and J ends lost 5 bases and 2 bases respectively, with 15 bases between them. This CDR3 spans 15 amino acids. V and J are TRBV2 and TRBJ2-5, with D tentatively TRBD1 (6 bases). The material sequenced was PBMCs. This clonotype was obtained from a male donor in good health and CMV-seronegative. In DNA form, the CDR3 reads TGTGCCAGCAGTTTCACAGGGAATGGACAAGAGACCCAGTACTTC. Its protein product is CASSFTGNGQETQYF.